This TCR beta chain came from a study of OX40 agonist ivuxolimab in advanced cancers. Broadly, across the study: Ivuxolimab was an agonistic, fully human IgG2 monoclonal antibody directed against OX40 (CD134), a costimulatory receptor. Intravenous ivuxolimab was administered to patients every 2 weeks at six dose levels: 0.01, 0.1, 0.3, 1.5, 3 and 10 mg/kg. Of the approximately 50 patients in dose escalation, 19 had hepatocellular carcinoma, about 15 had melanoma, 9 had renal cell carcinoma and 9 had head and neck cancer. A male proportion of almost 85% and a mean age of 60 years, ranging from roughly 23 to 79, were recorded for the dose-escalation cohort. Prior anti-PD-1, anti-PD-L1 or anti-CTLA-4 therapy was permitted, and checkpoint inhibitors had been received by roughly 42% of dose-escalation patients. Three dose-escalation patients achieved partial responses, one with hepatocellular carcinoma and two with cutaneous melanoma. Peripheral TCRbeta sequencing aimed to test whether ivuxolimab altered TCR sequence diversity and caused clonal T-cell expansion. The paper describes the monotherapy dose-escalation part (N of about 47 patients) of the phase I trial of ivuxolimab. Broader findings and caveats from the paper: After ivuxolimab, expanded clones were on average more numerous among CD8+ T cells than among CD4+ T cells. Low levels of normalized T-cell clonal expansion were also seen in some patients who did not respond. At doses from 0.1 to 3.0 mg/kg, clonal expansion was seen in both CD4+ and CD8+ blood T cells between baseline and week 6. The antigen specificity of the peripheral T cells that underwent clonal expansion was not determined. In the 0.1-3.0 mg/kg groups, partial responders were among the patients with the lowest normalized peripheral clonal expansion, particularly in CD8+ T cells.

CDR3 length: 14 amino acids, cysteine to phenylalanine. Only the CDR3 portion is preserved as DNA: 42 bases, with reading frame beginning at the first base. CDR1 and CDR2 are drawn from the germline V gene: SGHTA, FQGNSA. V drops 5 bases and J drops 2 bases, leaving 12 bases in between. Genomic DNA was extracted from sorted cells for sequencing of the TCRbeta CDR3 region. The immunoSEQ Assay was used for sequencing of TCRbeta CDR3 regions. TCRdb holds this immuneACCESS table with in-frame rearrangements only. Some clones are missing; in checked studies, unresolved V genes explain under half, and the rest has no known cause. The sample records some 150,000 clones, about 92% of which are singletons. The ten largest clones capture under 1.3% of the sample. The trial excluded patients who had a history of autoimmune disease or were on systemic immunosuppression. In every dose cohort, peripheral blood was drawn for TCR sequencing at baseline, cycle 4 day 1, and cycle 7 day 1. Samples came from an open-label, multicenter, first-in-human phase I dose-escalation trial of ivuxolimab. Adults with locally advanced or metastatic melanoma, renal cell carcinoma, hepatocellular carcinoma or head and neck squamous cell carcinoma were enrolled in the trial. Before TCR sequencing, CD4+ and CD8+ T cells were separately sorted from peripheral blood.

This clone was recorded once. The target of this receptor is not known. No quality values exist for individual bases; no much larger clone is one base distant. The V gene is TRBV7-2 and the J gene is TRBJ1-2, with the D gene not confidently named. The TCR originated in an adult with an advanced solid tumor such as melanoma, head and neck, liver or kidney cancer. Specimen: CD4+ or CD8+ T cells sorted from blood, collected in a trial of the OX40 agonist ivuxolimab. The DNA is TGTGCCAGCAGCCAAGTTGAAGCAAACTATGGCTACACCTTC. This codes for CASSQVEANYGYTF.